One and the same sample provided the 31 T cell receptor beta chains below, sequenced in a study of blood T cell repertoires in COVID-19. Sequenced by immunoSEQ multiplex PCR; TCRdb stores in-frame clones only, minus some. The profile covers over 200,000 clones, with approximately 90% appearing a single time and roughly 3% taken by the ten largest. Specimen: peripheral blood. These receptors were collected from a man younger than 40 with COVID-19, enrolled during active disease.

The V call is TRBV27, the J call TRBJ1-5; TRBD1 matches at 7 bases. The CDR3 runs to 14 residues. V was pared by 4 bases and J by 4 bases, with 4 bases of the junction left unmatched. Germline V CDR1 and CDR2: MNHEY, SMNVEV (reference sequence). The CDR3 DNA sequence: TGTGCCAGCAGTTACAGGGGCGGGAATCAGCCCCAGCATTTT. Protein: CASSYRGGNQPQHF.

This sequence joins TRBV5-4 and TRBJ2-2, with 11 bases identical to TRBD2. The junction had 1 base not matched to a gene; V was cut back by 1 base and J by 2 bases. CDR1 is SGHNT and CDR2 is YYREEE in the germline V gene (reference sequence). The CDR3 is 16 residues long. DNA of the CDR3: TGTGCCAGCAGCTTGCTAGCGGGGGGCAACACCGGGGAGCTGTTTTTT. This translates into CASSLLAGGNTGELFF.

V usage is TRBV27 and J usage is TRBJ1-1; TRBD1 is a possible D gene (5 bases). The V and J ends lost 5 bases and 5 bases respectively, with 15 bases between them. CDR3 length: 14 residues. Germline V gene lookup returns CDR1 MNHEY and CDR2 SMNVEV (reference sequence). The chain's CDR3 is CASSPFRVRTEAFF. The CDR3 nucleotides are TGTGCCAGCAGTCCCTTCAGGGTGAGGACTGAAGCTTTCTTT.

The chain employs TRBV7-2 and TRBJ2-3; maybe TRBD1 (5 bases). V lost 1 base and J lost 4, with 12 bases in between. This CDR3 is built from 15 residues. Germline CDR1 reads SGHTA; CDR2 reads FQGNSA. The CDR3 coding sequence is TGTGCCAGCAGCTTAGGGGCAGGGTGGGCAGATACGCAGTATTTT. Protein sequence: CASSLGAGWADTQYF.

This chain uses TRBV5-6 with TRBJ1-1; TRBD1 agrees at 8 bases. The CDR3 runs to 14 residues. V trimming: 2 bases; J trimming: 8 bases; junction bases outside the gene matches: 8. CDR1 and CDR2 from the germline V gene are SGHDT and YYEEEE. The CDR3 sequence: CASSFWGGQVEAFF. Here the CDR3 DNA reads TGTGCCAGCAGCTTTTGGGGGGGACAGGTAGAAGCTTTCTTT.

This clone was seen only once. The J gene is TRBJ2-7, the V gene TRBV28; TRBD2 might be the D (7 bases). Germline lookup yields CDR1 MDHEN and CDR2 SYDVKM. This CDR3 spans 15 amino acids. Trimming removed 5 bases from V and 8 bases from J, with 22 bases in between. Written as DNA, the CDR3 is TGTGCCAGCAGTCCCCGGGGGGCTCTATCCGATCAGCAGTACTTC. Protein product: CASSPRGALSDQQYF.

The CDR3 loop reads CASSMVPRDEQFF. The CDR3 DNA reads as TGTGCCAGTAGTATGGTCCCGAGGGATGAGCAGTTCTTC. This chain links TRBV19 with TRBJ2-1; a weak D match, TRBD2 (5 bases). The CDR3 has 13 residues. V was shortened by 3 bases and J by 8 bases, with 11 bases between the two germline ends. CDR1 is LNHDA, CDR2 SQIVND, per germline (reference sequence).

The CDR3 region is CASTSVDSPYYGYTF. The CDR3 DNA follows: TGTGCCAGTACCTCCGTGGACAGCCCCTACTATGGCTACACCTTC. This chain uses TRBV19 with TRBJ1-2, with D possibly matching TRBD1 (6 bases). V was pared by 7 bases and J by 3 bases, with 18 bases between. Germline-derived CDR1 and CDR2 are LNHDA and SQIVND (reference sequence). The CDR3 consists of 15 residues.

This chain connects TRBV7-2 to TRBJ2-2; TRBD1 matches at 7 bases. V was clipped by 0 bases and J by 2 bases; unmatched bases: 6. Germline V lookup: CDR1 SGHTA, CDR2 FQGNSA. The CDR3 totals 17 residues. The CDR3 sequence is CASSLAKGASNTGELFF. CDR3 bases: TGTGCCAGCAGCTTAGCGAAGGGGGCTAGTAACACCGGGGAGCTGTTTTTT. The full variable domain, with the rest looked up from reference TRBV7-2 and TRBJ2-2, is GAGVSQSPSNKVTEKGKDVELRCDPISGHTALYWYRQSLGQGLEFLIYFQGNSAPDKSGLPSDRFSAERTGGSVSTLTIQRTQQEDSAVYLCASSLAKGASNTGELFFGEGSRLTVL.

This chain uses TRBV24-1 with TRBJ2-1; no definite D call. Germline loops: CDR1 KGHDR, CDR2 SFDVKD. Trimming stripped 4 bases from V and 6 bases from J, with 18 bases between. The CDR3 sequence is 16 residues long. The CDR3 protein is CATSDRASVLGNEQFF. DNA of the CDR3: TGTGCCACCAGTGACCGTGCCTCCGTTCTCGGCAATGAGCAGTTCTTC.

This chain links TRBV5-1 with TRBJ2-7; 7 bases are shared with TRBD1. The V and J ends lost 4 bases and 5 bases, in that order; junction bases with no gene match: 6. This CDR3 is built from 13 residues. The V gene's germline CDR1 is SGHRS and CDR2 YFSETQ. CDR3 coding DNA: TGCGCCAGCAGCCGACAGGGAGTCGACGAGCAGTACTTC. Translation: CASSRQGVDEQYF.

The chain couples TRBV19 to TRBJ2-7; no clear D. The CDR3 extends over 17 amino acids. Trimming pared 5 bases from V and 6 bases from J, leaving 26 bases between. Germline-derived CDR1 and CDR2 are LNHDA and SQIVND (reference sequence). The CDR3, as DNA: TGTGCCAGTAGTGCCCTGCGAGGAACGTTCCATGAAGGCGAGCAGTACTTC. It encodes CASSALRGTFHEGEQYF.

This clone has a handful of counts. The V call is TRBV2, the J call TRBJ2-7, with 10 bases fitting TRBD1. V was pared by 5 bases and J by 2 bases, with 12 bases of the junction left unmatched. Germline values: CDR1 SNHLY, CDR2 FYNNEI. This CDR3 has 17 amino acids. The CDR3 spells CASSLTGGFISPYEQYF. The CDR3 coding sequence is TGTGCCAGCAGTTTGACAGGGGGCTTTATCTCGCCCTACGAGCAGTACTTC.

This chain connects TRBV29-1 to TRBJ1-2; no clear D. Trimming stripped 5 bases from V and 6 bases from J, with 16 bases between. CDR1 is SQVTM and CDR2 is ANQGSEA in the germline V gene. The CDR3 length is 13 residues. The CDR3 spells CSVRRTLRDGYTF. CDR3 sequence (DNA): TGCAGCGTTCGACGAACCCTGAGGGATGGCTACACCTTC.

The gene calls are TRBV6-5 and TRBJ1-1, with 9 bases matching TRBD1. Germline V CDR1 and CDR2: MNHEY, SVGAGI. CDR3 length equals 13 residues. The trim removed 5 bases at V and 5 bases at J, leaving 3 bases unmatched. CDR3 nucleotide sequence: TGTGCCAGCAGTAGGACAGGGGAGACTGAAGCTTTCTTT. Amino acids: CASSRTGETEAFF.

The chain recombines TRBV5-1 with TRBJ2-2; no reliable D call. This CDR3 has 15 amino acids. The V end was cut by 0 bases, the J end by 1 base, with 7 bases between. Germline assignment: CDR1 SGHRS and CDR2 YFSETQ. Here the CDR3 DNA reads TGCGCCAGCAGCTTGGCCTCAGGGAACACCGGGGAGCTGTTTTTT. Translation gives CASSLASGNTGELFF.

The chain uses TRBV9 and TRBJ1-2, with 7 bases matching TRBD1. Germline CDR1 and CDR2: SGDLS and YYNGEE. The CDR3 extends over 15 amino acids. V lost 1 base to trimming and J lost 8 bases; unmatched junction nucleotides: 11. CDR3 loop: CASSVTTGPFGGYTF. Here the CDR3 DNA reads TGTGCCAGCAGCGTAACGACAGGGCCTTTCGGCGGCTACACCTTC. Supplemented by reference TRBV9 and TRBJ1-2, the full variable domain reads DSGVTQTPKHLITATGQRVTLRCSPRSGDLSVYWYQQSLDQGLQFLIQYYNGEERAKGNILERFSAQQFPDLHSELNLSSLELGDSALYFCASSVTTGPFGGYTFGSGTRLTVV.

CDR3 residues: CASSSRQGQFSSYNSPLHF. CDR3 nucleotides: TGTGCCAGCAGTTCCCGACAGGGTCAATTTAGCTCCTATAATTCACCCCTCCACTTT. The rearrangement joins TRBV27 to TRBJ1-6; 7 bases agree with TRBD1. The CDR3 spans 19 residues. CDR1 MNHEY and CDR2 SMNVEV come from the germline V gene (reference sequence). V lost 4 bases and J lost 0; bases outside the gene matches: 12.

The chain uses TRBV7-9 and TRBJ1-2; 7 nucleotides align to TRBD1. The V gene's germline CDR1 is SEHNR and CDR2 FQNEAQ (reference sequence). Trimming cost V 4 bases and J 9 bases; bases outside gene matches: 5. The CDR3 is 12 residues long. CDR3 bases: TGTGCCAGCAGCTCGGGACAGACCCGCTACACCTTC. Translation gives CASSSGQTRYTF.

The chain couples TRBV27 to TRBJ1-1; TRBD1 is a possible D gene (6 bases). The length of the CDR3 is 12 residues. Germline CDR1 MNHEY, CDR2 SMNVEV (reference sequence). Trimming stripped 5 bases from V and 12 bases from J, with 16 bases between. The CDR3 nucleotides read TGTGCCAGCAGTCCTCCGGGACACGGTCCTTTCTTT. Protein product: CASSPPGHGPFF.

The chain is built from TRBV4-3 and TRBJ2-2, with TRBD2 identical over 7 bases. Losses at the gene ends were 4 bases for V and 0 bases for J; bases not matched to a gene: 14. From germline, CDR1 is LGHNA and CDR2 YSLEER. CDR3 length equals 19 residues. CDR3 loop: CASSRSRGGLITNTGELFF. Written as DNA, the CDR3 is TGCGCCAGCAGCCGCTCTAGGGGAGGGCTAATCACGAACACCGGGGAGCTGTTTTTT.

The table lists this clone with a count of one. The chain uses TRBV3-1 (or the pseudogene TRBV3-2) and TRBJ1-2; unclear D gene. Germline CDR1 and CDR2: LGHDT and YNNKEL (reference sequence). CDR3 length equals 15 residues. Trimming removed 4 bases from V and 2 bases from J, with 14 bases in between. DNA of the CDR3: TGTGCCAGCAGCCCTCCACCCGAGAGAAACTATGGCTACACCTTC. Protein sequence: CASSPPPERNYGYTF.

This clone came up once. V and J are TRBV28 and TRBJ1-1; no clear D. The V gene lost 1 base and the J gene lost 5 bases, with 8 bases spanning the gap. The CDR3 loop spans 13 amino acids. CDR1 and CDR2 (germline): MDHEN, SYDVKM. The chain's CDR3 is CASSLSRETEAFF. DNA of the CDR3: TGTGCCAGCAGTTTATCTCGGGAGACTGAAGCTTTCTTT.

This clone was picked up one time. The V and J genes are TRBV5-6 and TRBJ2-7, with TRBD2 as a possible D gene (6 bases). The V and J ends lost 4 bases and 0 bases respectively, with 11 bases between them. This CDR3 contains 14 residues. CDR1 is SGHDT, CDR2 YYEEEE, per germline. The DNA for the CDR3 is TGTGCCAGCAGCCCCACTAGCCTCTCCTACGAGCAGTACTTC. It codes for CASSPTSLSYEQYF.

The chain joins TRBV7-3 to TRBJ2-2; TRBD1 matches 11 bases. J lost 7 bases, V lost 5 bases, and 6 bases had no gene match. Germline loops: CDR1 SGHTA, CDR2 FQGTGA. CDR3 length equals 15 residues. This chain's CDR3 is CASSPRTGGVGELFF. The CDR3 bases are TGTGCCAGCAGCCCACGGACAGGGGGCGTCGGGGAGCTGTTTTTT.

This chain links TRBV27 with TRBJ1-4, with a tentative D call TRBD1 (5 bases). Trimming took 3 bases from V and 0 from J, leaving 17 bases between them. Per the germline V gene, CDR1 is MNHEY and CDR2 is SMNVEV (reference sequence). This CDR3 has 18 amino acids. The CDR3 here is CASSLLWRDRATNEKLFF. The CDR3, as DNA: TGTGCCAGCAGTTTGCTGTGGAGGGACCGTGCAACTAATGAAAAACTGTTTTTT.

This sequence joins TRBV28 and TRBJ1-5; D might be TRBD1 (6 bases). CDR1 is MDHEN, CDR2 SYDVKM, per germline. This CDR3 spans 15 amino acids. V dropped 4 bases and J dropped 7 bases, with 17 bases sitting between them. The CDR3 region has the DNA TGTGCCAGCAGTTGGGGACATACTCCCCGCCAGCCCCAGCATTTT. It specifies CASSWGHTPRQPQHF.

V gene TRBV28 combines with J gene TRBJ2-7; D not certain. The CDR3 is made up of 15 amino acids. CDR1 is MDHEN and CDR2 is SYDVKM in the germline V gene. The V and J ends lost 5 bases and 2 bases respectively, with 16 bases between them. CDR3 sequence (DNA): TGTGCCAGCAGTAAGACCGGGTCGTACCCCTACGAGCAGTACTTC. Protein product: CASSKTGSYPYEQYF.

The V call is TRBV12-5, the J call TRBJ1-5; D gene uncertain. Germline V lookup: CDR1 LGHNT, CDR2 FRNRAP. Trimming took 0 bases from V and 2 from J, leaving 11 bases between them. There are 16 residues in the CDR3. The CDR3 coding sequence is TGTGCTAGTGGTTTGGTCGGAGGGCCGGGCAATCAGCCCCAGCATTTT. It codes for CASGLVGGPGNQPQHF.

This chain connects TRBV5-6 to TRBJ1-2; TRBD1 aligns across 7 bases. Unmatched junction bases numbered 2, after V lost 4 bases and J lost 2 bases. Germline V gene sequence: CDR1 SGHDT, CDR2 YYEEEE. The CDR3 is made up of 13 amino acids. The CDR3 bases are TGTGCCAGCAGCCCGGACAGGAACTATGGCTACACCTTC. It specifies CASSPDRNYGYTF.

CDR3: CASSRVDSYEQYF. CDR3 in DNA: TGTGCCAGCAGTCGCGTCGACTCCTACGAGCAGTACTTC. The gene calls are TRBV5-4 and TRBJ2-7; D is unresolved. CDR3 length: 13 amino acids. The germline V gene encodes CDR1 SGHNT and CDR2 YYREEE (reference sequence). The V and J ends lost 5 bases and 0 bases respectively, with 9 bases between them.